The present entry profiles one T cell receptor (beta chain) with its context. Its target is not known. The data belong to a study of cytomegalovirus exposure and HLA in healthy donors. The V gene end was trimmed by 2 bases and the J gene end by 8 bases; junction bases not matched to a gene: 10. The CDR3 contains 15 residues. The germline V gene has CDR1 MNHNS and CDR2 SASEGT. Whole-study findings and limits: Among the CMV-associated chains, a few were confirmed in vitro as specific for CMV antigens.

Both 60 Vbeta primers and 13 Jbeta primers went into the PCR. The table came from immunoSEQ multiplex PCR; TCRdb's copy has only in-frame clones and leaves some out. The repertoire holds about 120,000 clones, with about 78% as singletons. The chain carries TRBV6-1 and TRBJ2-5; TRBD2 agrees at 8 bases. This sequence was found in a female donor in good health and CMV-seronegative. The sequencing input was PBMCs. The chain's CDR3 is CASSETGGVLETQYF. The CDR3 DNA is TGTGCCAGCAGTGAAACGGGGGGGGTGCTTGAAACCCAGTACTTC.